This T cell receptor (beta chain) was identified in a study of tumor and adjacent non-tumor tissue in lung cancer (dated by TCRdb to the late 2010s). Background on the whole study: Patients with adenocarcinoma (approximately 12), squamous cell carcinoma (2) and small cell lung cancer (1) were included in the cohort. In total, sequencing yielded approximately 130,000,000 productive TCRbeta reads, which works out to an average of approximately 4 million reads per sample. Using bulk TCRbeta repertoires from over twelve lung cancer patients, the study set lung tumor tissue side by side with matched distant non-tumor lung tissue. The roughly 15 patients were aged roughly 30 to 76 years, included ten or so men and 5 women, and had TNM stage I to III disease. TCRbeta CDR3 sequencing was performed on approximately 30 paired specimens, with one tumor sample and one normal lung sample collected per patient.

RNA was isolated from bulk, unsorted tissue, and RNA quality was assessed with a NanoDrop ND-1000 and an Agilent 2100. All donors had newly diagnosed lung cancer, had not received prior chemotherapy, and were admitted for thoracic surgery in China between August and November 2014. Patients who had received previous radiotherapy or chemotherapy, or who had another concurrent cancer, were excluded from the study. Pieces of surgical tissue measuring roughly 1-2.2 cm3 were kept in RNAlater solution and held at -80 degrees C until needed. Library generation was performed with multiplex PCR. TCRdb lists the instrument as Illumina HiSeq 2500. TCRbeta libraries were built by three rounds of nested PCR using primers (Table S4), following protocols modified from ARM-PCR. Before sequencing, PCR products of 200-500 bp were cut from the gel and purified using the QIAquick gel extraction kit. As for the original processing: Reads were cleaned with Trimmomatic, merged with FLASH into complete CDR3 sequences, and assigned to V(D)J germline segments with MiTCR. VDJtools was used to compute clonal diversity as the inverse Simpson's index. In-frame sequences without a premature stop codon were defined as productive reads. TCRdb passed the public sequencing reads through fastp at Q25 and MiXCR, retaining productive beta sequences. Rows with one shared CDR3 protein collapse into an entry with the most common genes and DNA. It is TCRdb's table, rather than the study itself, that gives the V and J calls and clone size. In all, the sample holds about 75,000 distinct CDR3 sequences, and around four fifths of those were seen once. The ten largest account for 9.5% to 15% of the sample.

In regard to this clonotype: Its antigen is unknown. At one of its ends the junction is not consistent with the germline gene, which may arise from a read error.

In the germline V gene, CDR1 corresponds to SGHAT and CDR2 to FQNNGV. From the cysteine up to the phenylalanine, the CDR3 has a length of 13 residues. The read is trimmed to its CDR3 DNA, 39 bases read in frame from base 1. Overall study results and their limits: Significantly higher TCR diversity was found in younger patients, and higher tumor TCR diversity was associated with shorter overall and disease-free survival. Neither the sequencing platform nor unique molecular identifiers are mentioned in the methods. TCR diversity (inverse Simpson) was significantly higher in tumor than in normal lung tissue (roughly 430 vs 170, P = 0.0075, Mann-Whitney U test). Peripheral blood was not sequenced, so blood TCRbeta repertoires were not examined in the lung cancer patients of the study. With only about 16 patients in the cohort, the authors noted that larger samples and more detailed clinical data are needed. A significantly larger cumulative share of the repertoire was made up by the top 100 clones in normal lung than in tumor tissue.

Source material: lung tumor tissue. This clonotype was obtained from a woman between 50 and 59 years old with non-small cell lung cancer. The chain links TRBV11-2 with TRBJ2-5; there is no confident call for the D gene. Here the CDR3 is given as CARSLEVSGRLYF. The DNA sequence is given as TGTGCCAGGAGCTTAGAGGTTAGTGGGCGATTGTACTTC.